The 28 T cell receptor beta chains below all came from one sample that was sequenced in a study of shared clonotypes between healthy human individuals. Terminally differentiated effector memory CD45RA+ cells were left out of the naive CD8 fraction, which was CD45RO-negative and positively selected for CCR7. Produced via immunoSEQ multiplex PCR; TCRdb's table is partial and in-frame only. The sample shows more than 2 million clones, 85% to 95% of them seen only once. What was sequenced was naive CD8+ T cells from PBMCs. The receptors here all came from a man younger than 35 in good health. Some clones in this sample may be carry-over from other donors' samples.

Turning to this clone: The identical CDR3 is also encoded by other nucleotide sequences in the sample. The gene calls are TRBV2 and TRBJ2-7; 10 bases line up with TRBD1. Germline values: CDR1 SNHLY, CDR2 FYNNEI. This CDR3 spans 13 amino acids. V was pared by 6 bases and J by 1 base, with 0 bases of the junction left unmatched. The CDR3 coding sequence is TGTGCCAGCAGGGACAGGGGGTCCTACGAGCAGTACTTC. Protein: CASRDRGSYEQYF.

The chain has TRBV7-3 and TRBJ2-7; no clear D. Germline-derived CDR1 and CDR2 are SGHTA and FQGTGA. CDR3 length equals 13 residues. The V and J ends lost 1 base and 3 bases respectively, with 7 bases between them. Here the CDR3 reads CASSLNTRYEQYF. CDR3 nucleotides: TGTGCCAGCAGCTTAAATACCCGCTACGAGCAGTACTTC. The full variable domain, with the rest looked up from reference TRBV7-3 and TRBJ2-7, is GAGVSQTPSNKVTEKGKYVELRCDPISGHTALYWYRQSLGQGPEFLIYFQGTGAADDSGLPNDRFFAVRPEGSVSTLKIQRTERGDSAVYLCASSLNTRYEQYFGPGTRLTVT.

This clone was picked up one time. This chain links TRBV28 with TRBJ2-7; TRBD1 might be the D (5 bases). CDR3 length equals 15 residues. The V gene lost 1 base and the J gene lost 0 bases, with 10 bases spanning the gap. Per germline, CDR1 MDHEN and CDR2 SYDVKM. CDR3 coding DNA: TGTGCCAGCAGTTTATCATGGACAATCTCCTACGAGCAGTACTTC. Protein: CASSLSWTISYEQYF.

The gene calls are TRBV7-9 and TRBJ2-3; D may be TRBD2 (6 bases). This CDR3 region has 19 residues. Trimming left V 3 bases short and J 4 bases short, with 26 bases between. Germline V gene sequence: CDR1 SEHNR, CDR2 FQNEAQ (reference sequence). CDR3 region: CASSLRSQEALTGADTQYF. DNA for the CDR3: TGTGCCAGCAGCTTGAGGTCTCAGGAGGCCCTAACGGGGGCAGATACGCAGTATTTT.

DNA for the CDR3: TGTGCCAGCAGCCCCATGGGCCGCACAGATACGCAGTATTTT. Its protein is CASSPMGRTDTQYF. The chain employs TRBV11-2 and TRBJ2-3; no definite D call. The CDR3 is 14 residues long. The V gene's germline CDR1 is SGHAT and CDR2 FQNNGV. V dropped 5 bases and J dropped 1 base, with 10 bases sitting between them.

The chain employs TRBV7-8 and TRBJ2-7; TRBD2 agrees at 11 bases. With 5 bases clipped from V and 4 bases from J, the junction kept 16 bases outside the gene matches. The CDR3 totals 18 residues. CDR1 is SGHVS and CDR2 is FQNEAQ in the germline V gene. The CDR3 sequence: CASSLGVLAGGGGYEQYF. CDR3 sequence (DNA): TGTGCCAGCAGCCTAGGGGTTCTAGCGGGAGGCGGCGGTTACGAGCAGTACTTC.

The rearrangement uses TRBV27 and TRBJ1-2, with 8 positions matching TRBD1. This CDR3 region has 13 residues. The V and J ends lost 6 bases and 7 bases, in that order; junction bases with no gene match: 7. Germline CDR1 MNHEY, CDR2 SMNVEV (reference sequence). CDR3 bases: TGTGCCAGCAGACCCGACAGGGGAGGTGGCTACACCTTC. Its protein is CASRPDRGGGYTF.

The V gene is TRBV11-2, the J gene TRBJ2-3, with TRBD2 matching over 9 bases. J was trimmed by 0 bases and V by 5 bases; bases with no gene match: 15. In germline, CDR1 is SGHAT, CDR2 FQNNGV. The CDR3 runs 19 residues. The CDR3: CASSPSLGGRASSTDTQYF. CDR3 in DNA: TGTGCCAGCAGCCCTAGCCTAGGCGGGAGGGCCTCTAGCACAGATACGCAGTATTTT. Looking up the rest from reference TRBV11-2 and TRBJ2-3 gives the full variable domain: EAGVAQSPRYKIIEKRQSVAFWCNPISGHATLYWYQQILGQGPKLLIQFQNNGVVDDSQLPKDRFSAERLKGVDSTLKIQPAKLEDSAVYLCASSPSLGGRASSTDTQYFGPGTRLTVL.

The rearrangement joins TRBV5-4 to TRBJ2-7; 10 bases line up with TRBD1. The junction had 5 bases not matched to a gene; V was cut back by 2 bases and J by 3 bases. Germline V gene lookup returns CDR1 SGHNT and CDR2 YYREEE (reference sequence). The CDR3 consists of 15 residues. CDR3 sequence reads: CASSFRTGGSYEQYF. The CDR3 nucleotides read TGTGCCAGCAGCTTCAGGACAGGGGGTAGCTACGAGCAGTACTTC.

This CDR3 reads CASASGRAPNEQFF. The CDR3 coding sequence is TGCGCCAGCGCAAGCGGGAGGGCCCCCAATGAGCAGTTCTTC. This chain joins TRBV5-1 and TRBJ2-1; TRBD2 agrees at 10 bases. Germline V gives CDR1 SGHRS, CDR2 YFSETQ. With 7 bases clipped from V and 6 bases from J, the junction kept 7 bases outside the gene matches. The CDR3 has 14 residues.

A single count supports this clone. This specimen includes other DNA sequences encoding the same CDR3. The chain carries TRBV9 and TRBJ1-4; 7 bases agree with TRBD1. V gave up 0 bases and J gave up 5 bases; unmatched junction bases: 4. The CDR3 has 15 amino acids. Germline V gene data show CDR1 as SGDLS and CDR2 as YYNGEE. Written as DNA, the CDR3 is TGTGCCAGCAGCGTAGCAGGGGGAGGGAATGAAAAACTGTTTTTT. Its translation is CASSVAGGGNEKLFF.

This clone has a handful of counts. The chain recombines TRBV4-2 with TRBJ2-7; weak D call: TRBD1 (6 bases). Germline V gives CDR1 LGHNA, CDR2 YNFKEQ. Trimming removed 1 base at V and 5 bases at J, with 12 bases between. CDR3 length equals 14 residues. The CDR3 spells CASSQVAGADEQYF. In nucleotides, the CDR3 is TGTGCCAGCAGCCAAGTCGCAGGGGCGGACGAGCAGTACTTC.

This clone was seen a single time. The rearrangement links TRBV9 to TRBJ2-1; D is perhaps TRBD2 (6 bases). Germline V gene sequence: CDR1 SGDLS, CDR2 YYNGEE. Trimming removed 0 bases at V and 4 bases at J, with 14 bases between. This CDR3 is built from 16 residues. The CDR3 bases are TGTGCCAGCAGCGTAGTGGGCGGGGAGTGGTACAATGAGCAGTTCTTC. It translates to CASSVVGGEWYNEQFF. Full variable domain (missing parts from reference TRBV9 and TRBJ2-1): DSGVTQTPKHLITATGQRVTLRCSPRSGDLSVYWYQQSLDQGLQFLIQYYNGEERAKGNILERFSAQQFPDLHSELNLSSLELGDSALYFCASSVVGGEWYNEQFFGPGTRLTVL.

The chain is built from TRBV2 and TRBJ2-1; the D gene is possibly TRBD1 (6 bases). The CDR3 totals 14 residues. With 5 bases removed from V and 5 bases from J, the gap between germline ends came to 13 bases. Germline V gene sequence: CDR1 SNHLY, CDR2 FYNNEI. As DNA, the CDR3 is TGTGCCAGCAGTAGCCCGGGACAAAACAATGAGCAGTTCTTC. This gives the protein CASSSPGQNNEQFF. Looking up the rest from reference TRBV2 and TRBJ2-1 gives the full variable domain: EPEVTQTPSHQVTQMGQEVILRCVPISNHLYFYWYRQILGQKVEFLVSFYNNEISEKSEIFDDQFSVERPDGSNFTLKIRSTKLEDSAMYFCASSSPGQNNEQFFGPGTRLTVL.

The J gene is TRBJ2-1, the V gene TRBV10-3; D is ambiguous. CDR1 ENHRY and CDR2 SYGVKD come from the germline V gene. The CDR3 runs 15 residues. V was cut by 4 bases and J by 4 bases, with 14 bases left in between. CDR3 sequence (DNA): TGTGCCATCAGTGGGGCTGAATCGGGTTACAATGAGCAGTTCTTC. Its translation: CAISGAESGYNEQFF.

Only one count was recorded for this clone. The genes are TRBV27 and TRBJ2-1; 9 bases line up with TRBD2. The CDR3 has 16 amino acids. V trimming: 2 bases; J trimming: 7 bases; junction bases outside the gene matches: 9. Per germline, CDR1 MNHEY and CDR2 SMNVEV (reference sequence). The CDR3 DNA follows: TGTGCCAGCAGTTTAGAGGCTAGCGGGATGAGAAATGAGCAGTTCTTC. Translating gives CASSLEASGMRNEQFF.

The chain links TRBV5-1 to TRBJ2-7, with TRBD1 matching over 8 bases. With 4 bases clipped from V and 6 bases from J, the junction kept 9 bases outside the gene matches. Germline CDR1 reads SGHRS; CDR2 reads YFSETQ. The CDR3 consists of 14 residues. The CDR3 is CASSSRQGAGEQYF. CDR3 nucleotides: TGCGCCAGCAGCAGCCGGCAGGGGGCGGGCGAGCAGTACTTC.

The rearrangement links TRBV19 to TRBJ1-1, with no clear D. Trimming left V 5 bases short and J 1 base short, with 8 bases between. CDR3 size: 13 residues. Germline CDR1 and CDR2: LNHDA and SQIVND (reference sequence). The CDR3 loop is CASSWTENTEAFF. The CDR3 DNA sequence: TGTGCCAGTAGTTGGACGGAGAACACTGAAGCTTTCTTT.

The chain joins TRBV19 to TRBJ2-7; no reliable D call. The CDR3 loop spans 14 amino acids. Germline V gene data show CDR1 as LNHDA and CDR2 as SQIVND (reference sequence). Trimming took 0 bases from V and 3 from J, leaving 9 bases between them. The CDR3 nucleotides are TGTGCCAGTAGTATAGATCTGAGGAGCTACGAGCAGTACTTC. It specifies CASSIDLRSYEQYF.

This clone was counted a single time. The chain links TRBV30 to TRBJ2-3; 9 nucleotides match TRBD2. Germline V gives CDR1 GTSNPN, CDR2 SVGIG (reference sequence). The CDR3 sequence is 16 residues long. The V gene end was trimmed by 0 bases and the J gene end by 4 bases; junction bases not matched to a gene: 8. This CDR3 reads CAWSVGISGSADTQYF. Here the CDR3 DNA reads TGTGCCTGGAGTGTAGGTATTAGCGGGAGCGCAGATACGCAGTATTTT.

This chain links TRBV27 with TRBJ1-2; 7 positions agree with TRBD1. Per the germline V gene, CDR1 is MNHEY and CDR2 is SMNVEV (reference sequence). Trimming took 6 bases from V and 4 from J; bases not matched to a gene: 11. The CDR3 extends over 15 amino acids. CDR3 protein: CASSPRGVPGYGYTF. The CDR3 DNA follows: TGTGCCAGCAGCCCCAGGGGGGTGCCAGGCTATGGCTACACCTTC.

The chain employs TRBV13 and TRBJ2-5; maybe TRBD2 (6 bases). Per the germline V gene, CDR1 is PRHDT and CDR2 is FYEKMQ (reference sequence). This CDR3 has 13 amino acids. V dropped 5 bases and J dropped 1 base, with 8 bases sitting between them. The CDR3 DNA sequence: TGTGCCAGCAGCGAGCGGGTCCAAGAGACCCAGTACTTC. Protein product: CASSERVQETQYF.

This chain joins TRBV5-6 and TRBJ2-7; 9 bases are a match to TRBD2. The ends lost 1 base at V and 3 bases at J; junction bases unmatched: 2. Per germline, CDR1 SGHDT and CDR2 YYEEEE. The CDR3 is 14 residues long. The CDR3 region is CASSLLAGNYEQYF. The CDR3 DNA follows: TGTGCCAGCAGCTTGCTAGCGGGGAACTACGAGCAGTACTTC.

Only one count was recorded for this clone. The V gene is TRBV9, the J gene TRBJ2-7; D is possibly TRBD1 or TRBD2 (6 bases each). The CDR3 is 15 residues long. V was clipped by 3 bases and J by 3 bases, with 16 bases between them. Looked up from germline, CDR1 is SGDLS and CDR2 is YYNGEE. Here the CDR3 reads CASSAPQEGVYEQYF. The CDR3 coding sequence is TGTGCCAGCAGCGCCCCTCAGGAGGGGGTCTACGAGCAGTACTTC.

The J gene is TRBJ1-4, the V gene TRBV27; a possible D gene is TRBD1 (5 bases). The CDR3 consists of 19 residues. Between the trimmed V and J ends, which lost 1 base and 0 bases, there was a span of 18 bases. Germline CDR1 is MNHEY and CDR2 is SMNVEV (reference sequence). The CDR3 nucleotides are TGTGCCAGCAGTTTATTTTCCTTGAGGGGTCGGGCAACTAATGAAAAACTGTTTTTT. This translates into CASSLFSLRGRATNEKLFF.

V and J are TRBV7-9 and TRBJ2-7; D is unresolved. V lost 1 base and J 6 bases, leaving 13 bases between the germline ends. The CDR3 consists of 14 residues. CDR1 is SEHNR, CDR2 FQNEAQ, per germline (reference sequence). The CDR3 sequence: CASSLGVRSSEQYF. CDR3 bases: TGTGCCAGCAGCTTAGGGGTCCGAAGCTCCGAGCAGTACTTC.

This chain uses TRBV4-1 with TRBJ1-2; a weak D match, TRBD1 (6 bases). The CDR3 is made up of 17 amino acids. Trimming pared 2 bases from V and 6 bases from J, leaving 22 bases between. Per germline, CDR1 MGHRA and CDR2 YSYEKL. For the CDR3, the DNA is TGCGCCAGCAGCCAAAGTATCTGGGACACTAAGGTAGATGGCTACACCTTC. Its translation is CASSQSIWDTKVDGYTF.

The table lists this clone with a count of one. The chain joins TRBV5-6 to TRBJ1-1, with 10 bases lining up with TRBD1. The CDR3 covers 13 residues. CDR1 and CDR2 (germline): SGHDT, YYEEEE. The V segment lost 3 bases and the J segment 8 bases; nucleotides outside the gene matches: 4. The DNA for the CDR3 is TGTGCCAGCAGCTATGACAGGGGGCAGGAAGCTTTCTTT. Translated: CASSYDRGQEAFF.